One sample yielded the 19 T cell receptor beta chains listed below, sequenced in a study of blood T cell repertoires in COVID-19. Here immunoSEQ multiplex PCR was the method, and the copy in TCRdb shows in-frame clones only, minus some. The repertoire holds about 200,000 clones, with roughly 80% as singletons. Sequences were obtained from peripheral blood. These receptors were collected from a woman aged 80 or over with COVID-19, enrolled during active disease.

This clone was seen just once. CDR3 in amino acids: CASSPGLAGGQETQYF. CDR3 nucleotide sequence: TGTGCCAGCTCACCCGGACTAGCGGGGGGCCAAGAGACCCAGTACTTC. This chain links TRBV18 with TRBJ2-5; 14 bases agree with TRBD2. J was trimmed by 1 base and V by 3 bases; bases with no gene match: 1. Per germline, CDR1 KGHSH and CDR2 LQKENI. CDR3 size: 16 residues. The whole variable domain, filled in from reference TRBV18 and TRBJ2-5, reads NAGVMQNPRHLVRRRGQEARLRCSPMKGHSHVYWYRQLPEEGLKFMVYLQKENIIDESGMPKERFSAEFPKEGPSILRIQQVVRGDSAAYFCASSPGLAGGQETQYFGPGTRLLVL.

The V call is TRBV4-1, the J call TRBJ2-7; D possibly corresponds to TRBD2 (7 bases). Deletions cut 4 bases from V and 5 bases from J, with 18 bases between. The germline gives CDR1 MGHRA, CDR2 YSYEKL. This CDR3 contains 15 residues. The CDR3 is CASSLGAGAGDEQYF. DNA of the CDR3: TGCGCCAGCAGCCTGGGGGCGGGGGCGGGCGACGAGCAGTACTTC.

This clone was counted between two and nine times. The rearrangement joins TRBV4-1 to TRBJ1-3, with a weak D call TRBD1 (5 bases). CDR3 size: 18 residues. V lost 1 base and J 0 bases, leaving 16 bases between the germline ends. The germline V gene encodes CDR1 MGHRA and CDR2 YSYEKL. The CDR3: CASSQGRGDISSGNTIYF. In DNA form, the CDR3 reads TGCGCCAGCAGCCAAGGAAGGGGTGACATCTCCTCTGGAAACACCATATATTTT.

V usage is TRBV4-1 and J usage is TRBJ2-7; 11 bases fit TRBD2. CDR1 is MGHRA, CDR2 YSYEKL, per germline. Trimming removed 2 bases from V and 1 base from J; junction bases left unmatched: 7. The CDR3 runs 17 residues. As DNA, the CDR3 is TGCGCCAGCAGCCAAAATTTAGCGGGAGGGCCTTCCTACGAGCAGTACTTC. This gives the protein CASSQNLAGGPSYEQYF.

J is TRBJ1-1 and V is TRBV7-2; D is unclear. Looked up from germline, CDR1 is SGHTA and CDR2 is FQGNSA. The germline V and J ends were trimmed by 6 bases and 1 base, with 9 bases remaining between them. The CDR3 has 13 amino acids. This CDR3 reads CASSIGENTEAFF. CDR3 coding DNA: TGTGCCAGCAGTATCGGAGAGAACACTGAAGCTTTCTTT.

The chain couples TRBV14 to TRBJ2-1; the match to TRBD1 covers 10 bases. The germline V gene has CDR1 SGHDN and CDR2 FVKESK. Trimming removed 4 bases from V and 5 bases from J; junction bases left unmatched: 5. The CDR3 runs to 15 residues. The CDR3 here is CASSRQGARDNEQFF. Written as DNA, the CDR3 is TGTGCCAGCAGCCGACAGGGGGCTAGGGACAATGAGCAGTTCTTC.

The chain couples TRBV10-3 to TRBJ2-7; D not certain. This CDR3 contains 14 residues. Per germline, CDR1 ENHRY and CDR2 SYGVKD. V was cut by 4 bases and J by 0 bases, with 10 bases left in between. The CDR3 DNA sequence: TGTGCCATCAGTGGAACAGAGAGCTCCTACGAGCAGTACTTC. Its translation: CAISGTESSYEQYF.

The genes are TRBV7-3 and TRBJ1-5; D call uncertain. Trimming cost V 4 bases and J 8 bases, with 9 bases left between them. There are 12 residues in the CDR3. The germline V gene has CDR1 SGHTA and CDR2 FQGTGA. The CDR3 is CASSSLGKPQHF. The CDR3 coding sequence is TGTGCCAGCAGCTCACTCGGGAAGCCCCAGCATTTT.

J is TRBJ1-5 and V is TRBV12-5; D is perhaps TRBD1 (6 bases). Germline V gene sequence: CDR1 LGHNT, CDR2 FRNRAP. Deletions cut 7 bases from V and 5 bases from J, with 27 bases between. The CDR3 loop spans 18 amino acids. CDR3 in amino acids: CASVGGRGGMGFDQPQHF. Written as DNA, the CDR3 is TGTGCTAGTGTAGGAGGTAGGGGGGGCATGGGTTTCGATCAGCCCCAGCATTTT.

The chain combines TRBV4-1 with TRBJ1-2; D perhaps matches TRBD1 (5 bases). From germline, CDR1 is MGHRA and CDR2 YSYEKL. The V and J ends lost 3 bases and 8 bases respectively, with 25 bases between them. The CDR3 is 17 amino acids. The chain's CDR3 is CASSQNVVAEGMRGYTF. As DNA, the CDR3 is TGCGCCAGCAGCCAGAATGTCGTGGCGGAGGGGATGCGGGGCTACACCTTC.

J is TRBJ2-1 and V is TRBV29-1, with 9 bases lining up with TRBD2. Per germline, CDR1 SQVTM and CDR2 ANQGSEA. The ends lost 6 bases at V and 4 bases at J; junction bases unmatched: 10. This CDR3 is 15 amino acids long. DNA of the CDR3: TGCAGCGTCCAAAGGGGGCTAGCGGGGTACAATGAGCAGTTCTTC. Its translation: CSVQRGLAGYNEQFF.

The CDR3: CASSQGFETSGSYEQYF. CDR3 DNA sequence: TGCGCCAGCAGCCAAGGCTTCGAGACTAGCGGGTCCTACGAGCAGTACTTC. V is TRBV4-1 and J is TRBJ2-7, with 10 bases matching TRBD2. The germline V gene has CDR1 MGHRA and CDR2 YSYEKL. Losses at the gene ends were 1 base for V and 1 base for J; bases not matched to a gene: 7. This CDR3 has 17 amino acids.

The chain carries TRBV18 and TRBJ1-4; D not certain. CDR3 length: 14 residues. The germline V and J ends were trimmed by 6 bases and 8 bases, with 16 bases remaining between them. Germline CDR1 KGHSH, CDR2 LQKENI. CDR3: CASSLTKDDEKLFF. The CDR3 DNA follows: TGTGCCAGCTCCCTGACAAAAGACGACGAAAAACTGTTTTTT.

The gene calls are TRBV11-1 and TRBJ1-6; a weak D match, TRBD1 (5 bases). This CDR3 is 16 amino acids long. Trimming pared 5 bases from V and 7 bases from J, leaving 18 bases between. In germline, CDR1 is SGHAT, CDR2 FQDESV (reference sequence). CDR3 DNA: TGTGCCAGCAGCCCAGGTCCGGCAGGGTGGAATTCACCCCTCCACTTT. This codes for CASSPGPAGWNSPLHF. Drawing the rest from reference TRBV11-1 and TRBJ1-6, the complete variable domain is EAEVAQSPRYKITEKSQAVAFWCDPISGHATLYWYRQILGQGPELLVQFQDESVVDDSQLPKDRFSAERLKGVDSTLKIQPAELGDSAMYLCASSPGPAGWNSPLHFGNGTRLTVT.

The rearrangement links TRBV5-1 to TRBJ1-1, with D unresolved. Germline V CDR1 and CDR2: SGHRS, YFSETQ. Trimming took off 0 bases at V and 0 bases at J, with 6 bases between the two ends. This CDR3 has 14 amino acids. The CDR3 DNA is TGCGCCAGCAGCTTGGAGGCGGTGAACACTGAAGCTTTCTTT. This gives the protein CASSLEAVNTEAFF.

The chain joins TRBV5-8 to TRBJ1-6, with 8 nucleotides matching TRBD1. Germline lookup yields CDR1 SGHTS and CDR2 YDEGEE. V gave up 4 bases and J gave up 9 bases; unmatched junction bases: 0. The CDR3 is 12 amino acids. The CDR3 loop reads CASSTGGSPLHF. The CDR3 DNA sequence: TGTGCCAGCAGCACAGGGGGTTCACCCCTCCACTTT.

V gene TRBV6-6 combines with J gene TRBJ2-1; 12 nucleotides match TRBD2. The junction had 7 bases not matched to a gene; V was cut back by 7 bases and J by 9 bases. The germline gives CDR1 MNHNY, CDR2 SVGAGI (reference sequence). The CDR3 is 14 residues long. In DNA, the CDR3 is TGTGCCAGCACCGCTAGCGGGAGGGAAAGTGAGCAGTTCTTC. Translated, it gives CASTASGRESEQFF.

The chain links TRBV30 to TRBJ2-7; 9 nucleotides align to TRBD2. This CDR3 has 15 residues. The V and J ends lost 2 bases and 5 bases, in that order; junction bases with no gene match: 10. Germline V gene lookup returns CDR1 GTSNPN and CDR2 SVGIG (reference sequence). This CDR3 is CAWSPRGGVSDEQYF. Written as DNA, the CDR3 is TGTGCCTGGAGTCCCCGCGGGGGGGTGTCAGACGAGCAGTACTTC.

This clone was seen just once. V is TRBV7-9 and J is TRBJ2-3, with D unclear. The CDR3 sequence is 15 residues long. V was clipped by 1 base and J by 6 bases, with 14 bases between them. Germline lookup yields CDR1 SEHNR and CDR2 FQNEAQ (reference sequence). CDR3 in DNA: TGTGCCAGCAGCTTAGGGGCGAGCTATGCTGATACGCAGTATTTT. It codes for CASSLGASYADTQYF.